These 21 T cell receptor beta chains share one sample of origin, sequenced in a study of T cell changes during pregnancy in multiple sclerosis. Sequencing was performed with immunoSEQ multiplex PCR; in TCRdb, only in-frame clones are kept and a portion is missing. The table shows 90,000 or so clones, with 85% to 95% occurring only once. Sequences were derived from peripheral blood, sampled after pregnancy. These receptors were collected from a female donor in good health, enrolled as a control in a pregnancy study.

V gene TRBV5-8 combines with J gene TRBJ1-5; TRBD1 agrees at 8 bases. From germline, CDR1 is SGHTS and CDR2 YDEGEE. V trimming: 4 bases; J trimming: 2 bases; junction bases outside the gene matches: 11. The CDR3 covers 17 residues. The DNA of the CDR3 is TGTGCCAGCAGCCTAGACAGGGGAACTGTGGGCAATCAGCCCCAGCATTTT. Its translation is CASSLDRGTVGNQPQHF.

The J gene is TRBJ2-4, the V gene TRBV19, with D perhaps TRBD1 (7 bases). This CDR3 comprises 14 residues. Trimming removed 5 bases from V and 7 bases from J, with 15 bases in between. The V gene's germline CDR1 is LNHDA and CDR2 SQIVND (reference sequence). This CDR3 reads CASSPNPGGNIQYF. In DNA form, the CDR3 reads TGTGCCAGTAGTCCCAACCCAGGGGGGAACATTCAGTACTTC.

This chain links TRBV4-1 with TRBJ2-1, with TRBD2 matching over 8 bases. CDR1 is MGHRA and CDR2 is YSYEKL in the germline V gene. This CDR3 contains 15 residues. V was pared by 4 bases and J by 7 bases, with 9 bases of the junction left unmatched. The CDR3: CASSRESTSDNEQFF. CDR3 DNA sequence: TGCGCCAGCAGCCGGGAATCGACTAGCGATAATGAGCAGTTCTTC.

The rearrangement uses TRBV28 and TRBJ1-5; D unclear. The germline CDR1 and CDR2 sequences are MDHEN and SYDVKM. The length of the CDR3 is 17 residues. V gave up 3 bases and J gave up 3 bases, with 18 bases separating them. The CDR3 DNA reads as TGTGCCAGCAGTTTTAGAGCTGGAGGGTCCAACAATCAGCCCCAGCATTTT. It specifies CASSFRAGGSNNQPQHF.

V usage is TRBV28 and J usage is TRBJ1-5; a possible D gene is TRBD1 (5 bases). Trimming removed 7 bases from V and 1 base from J, with 17 bases in between. The CDR3 is 16 amino acids. Germline CDR1 MDHEN, CDR2 SYDVKM. Here the CDR3 DNA reads TGTGCCAGCACCCTAGGCAGGGTGGGGAGCAATCAGCCCCAGCATTTT. The encoded protein is CASTLGRVGSNQPQHF. The whole variable domain, filled in from reference TRBV28 and TRBJ1-5, reads DVKVTQSSRYLVKRTGEKVFLECVQDMDHENMFWYRQDPGLGLRLIYFSYDVKMKEKGDIPEGYSVSREKKERFSLILESASTNQTSMYLCASTLGRVGSNQPQHFGDGTRLSIL.

This clone has only one observation. The chain is built from TRBV5-8 and TRBJ2-1; TRBD2 might be the D (5 bases). CDR3 size: 14 residues. The germline V gene has CDR1 SGHTS and CDR2 YDEGEE. Trimming stripped 0 bases from V and 6 bases from J, with 10 bases between. CDR3 amino acids: CASSLELALNEQFF. The CDR3 coding sequence is TGTGCCAGCAGCTTGGAGCTAGCACTCAATGAGCAGTTCTTC.

The CDR3 loop is CASSSGRGNEQFF. The CDR3 coding sequence is TGTGCCAGCAGTTCGGGCAGGGGCAATGAGCAGTTCTTC. The chain combines TRBV6-5 with TRBJ2-1; a possible D gene is TRBD1 (6 bases). The V gene lost 4 bases and the J gene lost 6 bases, with 10 bases spanning the gap. The CDR3 loop spans 13 amino acids. Germline CDR1 reads MNHEY; CDR2 reads SVGAGI.

This chain uses TRBV4-1 with TRBJ1-4, with D possibly being TRBD1 (5 bases). V was clipped by 1 base and J by 4 bases, with 10 bases between them. The CDR3 sequence is 15 residues long. CDR1 MGHRA and CDR2 YSYEKL come from the germline V gene. In nucleotides, the CDR3 is TGCGCCAGCAGCCAAGTCGGACACCGTAATGAAAAACTGTTTTTT. This sequence encodes CASSQVGHRNEKLFF.

V is TRBV5-8 and J is TRBJ2-2; 9 nucleotides agree with TRBD2. Germline V CDR1 and CDR2: SGHTS, YDEGEE. This CDR3 comprises 17 residues. V was clipped by 0 bases and J by 1 base; unmatched bases: 4. CDR3 DNA: TGTGCCAGCAGCTTGGATCGACTAGCGGAGAACACCGGGGAGCTGTTTTTT. It translates to CASSLDRLAENTGELFF. The full variable domain, completed using reference TRBV5-8 and TRBJ2-2, is EAGVTQSPTHLIKTRGQQATLRCSPISGHTSVYWYQQALGLGLQFLLWYDEGEERNRGNFPPRFSGRQFPNYSSELNVNALELEDSALYLCASSLDRLAENTGELFFGEGSRLTVL.

This sequence joins TRBV5-4 and TRBJ2-2, with D tentatively TRBD1 (5 bases). Trimming left V 3 bases short and J 6 bases short, with 9 bases between. CDR3 length: 13 residues. Germline loops: CDR1 SGHNT, CDR2 YYREEE (reference sequence). The DNA of the CDR3 is TGTGCCAGCAGCTCTCCAGGGTCCGGGGAGCTGTTTTTT. This encodes CASSSPGSGELFF. Drawing the rest from reference TRBV5-4 and TRBJ2-2, the complete variable domain is ETGVTQSPTHLIKTRGQQVTLRCSSQSGHNTVSWYQQALGQGPQFIFQYYREEENGRGNFPPRFSGLQFPNYSSELNVNALELDDSALYLCASSSPGSGELFFGEGSRLTVL.

This clone was detected once. CDR3 DNA sequence: TGTGCCAGCAGTTTGATACTAGCGGGAGGGCCGTATGAGCAGTTCTTC. This codes for CASSLILAGGPYEQFF. The chain carries TRBV27 and TRBJ2-1, with 13 bases aligning to TRBD2. Trimming at V came to 3 bases and at J to 8 bases, leaving 7 bases not matched to a gene. Per germline, CDR1 MNHEY and CDR2 SMNVEV (reference sequence). This CDR3 has 16 residues.

The chain uses TRBV5-1 and TRBJ1-3; tentatively, D is TRBD1 (6 bases). CDR1 and CDR2 from the germline V gene are SGHRS and YFSETQ. V was trimmed by 4 bases and J by 0 bases, leaving 11 bases between them. The CDR3 is 15 amino acids. CDR3 bases: TGCGCCAGCAGCCCGGACAGAGTCTCTGGAAACACCATATATTTT. Protein: CASSPDRVSGNTIYF. Together with reference TRBV5-1 and TRBJ1-3, the CDR3 gives the full variable domain: KAGVTQTPRYLIKTRGQQVTLSCSPISGHRSVSWYQQTPGQGLQFLFEYFSETQRNKGNFPGRFSGRQFSNSRSEMNVSTLELGDSALYLCASSPDRVSGNTIYFGEGSWLTVV.

This clone came up once. This CDR3 is CASSSGTGENEQFF. The CDR3 DNA reads as TGTGCCAGCAGTTCCGGGACAGGGGAGAATGAGCAGTTCTTC. The V call is TRBV28, the J call TRBJ2-1, with 10 nucleotides matching TRBD1. The CDR3 totals 14 residues. Germline V gene data show CDR1 as MDHEN and CDR2 as SYDVKM. Germline trimming cut 4 bases from V and 7 bases from J; bases unmatched to any gene: 4.

The chain links TRBV4-1 to TRBJ2-3, with 13 bases identical to TRBD2. With 1 base clipped from V and 6 bases from J, the junction kept 1 base outside the gene matches. The CDR3 is made up of 15 amino acids. The germline V gene has CDR1 MGHRA and CDR2 YSYEKL. CDR3 DNA sequence: TGCGCCAGCAGCCAAGGGACTAGCGGGAGCGATACGCAGTATTTT. Protein product: CASSQGTSGSDTQYF.

The rearrangement uses TRBV11-2 and TRBJ2-5; tentatively, D is TRBD2 (6 bases). The CDR3 consists of 14 residues. CDR1 is SGHAT, CDR2 FQNNGV, per germline. With 5 bases removed from V and 3 bases from J, the gap between germline ends came to 13 bases. CDR3 in amino acids: CASSRRSGEETQYF. The CDR3 coding sequence is TGTGCCAGCAGCCGTAGGTCGGGAGAAGAGACCCAGTACTTC.

The V call is TRBV7-9, the J call TRBJ2-7, with D unresolved. The CDR3 consists of 12 residues. CDR1 and CDR2 from the germline V gene are SEHNR and FQNEAQ (reference sequence). Trimming removed 2 bases at V and 3 bases at J, with 5 bases between. CDR3 nucleotides: TGTGCCAGCAGCTTATCGGGCTACGAGCAGTACTTC. It yields the protein CASSLSGYEQYF.

The chain joins TRBV28 to TRBJ2-7, with 11 bases matching TRBD2. Germline V CDR1 and CDR2: MDHEN, SYDVKM. The trim removed 3 bases at V and 8 bases at J, leaving 6 bases unmatched. This CDR3 comprises 14 residues. DNA for the CDR3: TGTGCCAGCAGTTTGACTAGCGGGGCCGCTCAGCAGTACTTC. It translates to CASSLTSGAAQQYF. Variable domain in full (rest from reference TRBV28 and TRBJ2-7): DVKVTQSSRYLVKRTGEKVFLECVQDMDHENMFWYRQDPGLGLRLIYFSYDVKMKEKGDIPEGYSVSREKKERFSLILESASTNQTSMYLCASSLTSGAAQQYFGPGTRLTVT.

The gene calls are TRBV5-1 and TRBJ1-1, with D uncertain. Germline loops: CDR1 SGHRS, CDR2 YFSETQ. V gave up 3 bases and J gave up 2 bases, with 11 bases separating them. CDR3 length: 14 amino acids. The CDR3 nucleotides are TGCGCCAGCAGCTCCCCATCGGTAAACACTGAAGCTTTCTTT. Translated: CASSSPSVNTEAFF.

The gene calls are TRBV25-1 and TRBJ2-7; 8 bases align to TRBD1. Germline V lookup: CDR1 MGHDK, CDR2 SYGVNS. This CDR3 is built from 16 residues. V trimming: 4 bases; J trimming: 2 bases; junction bases outside the gene matches: 10. The CDR3, as DNA: TGTGCCAGCAGTGGAACTTTCAGGGGGCCGGCCTACGAGCAGTACTTC. It encodes CASSGTFRGPAYEQYF.

The chain has TRBV10-3 and TRBJ1-4; D is possibly TRBD1 (5 bases). The V end was cut by 1 base, the J end by 12 bases, with 9 bases between. There are 12 residues in the CDR3. Germline loops: CDR1 ENHRY, CDR2 SYGVKD. DNA for the CDR3: TGTGCCATCAGTGAGTGGGGAGGGGAACTGTTTTTT. This codes for CAISEWGGELFF.

This chain joins TRBV7-2 and TRBJ2-5, with D possibly matching TRBD2 (5 bases). The V gene's germline CDR1 is SGHTA and CDR2 FQGNSA. CDR3 size: 14 residues. V was trimmed by 5 bases and J by 5 bases, leaving 15 bases between them. CDR3: CASSPARGIETQYF. The CDR3 DNA is TGTGCCAGCAGCCCCGCTCGGGGAATCGAGACCCAGTACTTC.